This TCR beta chain was captured by sequencing in a study of shared clonotypes between healthy human individuals. General observations from the study: Naive subsets generally had larger estimated richness than memory subsets.

In the case of this clone: What it recognizes is unknown.

The data were produced by immunoSEQ multiplex PCR, yet TCRdb's version contains in-frame clones alone and is incomplete. The sample has about 1.1 million clones; approximately 75% are singletons. V was pared by 6 bases and J by 8 bases, with 15 bases between. The CDR3 loop spans 12 amino acids. The V gene's germline CDR1 is SQVTM and CDR2 ANQGSEA. The clonotype comes from a man between 18 and 29 years old in good health. Some clones in this sample may be carry-over from other donors' samples. The sample comprised memory CD4+ T cells from PBMCs. Subset specified: CD45RA-negative fraction. The chain uses TRBV29-1 and TRBJ2-3; no clear D gene. CDR3 sequence reads: CSVKEGYGTQYF. The CDR3 region has the DNA TGCAGCGTCAAGGAAGGGTATGGTACGCAGTATTTT.